Below are 26 T cell receptor beta chains sequenced from a single sample in a study of blood T cells in healthy people across ages. A J-beta primer mix and a sample-barcoded 5' primer were used in a second PCR of roughly 7 to 12 cycles. Each CDR3 protein is one row after TCRdb ran MiXCR on the 5' RACE reads. The table lists roughly 1,700,000 distinct CDR3 sequences, over 25% of them singletons. Sequencing was performed on blood. Every receptor here comes from a woman in her 30s in good health.

J is TRBJ2-1 and V is TRBV28, with D possibly TRBD1 on 5 matching bases. Germline CDR1 MDHEN, CDR2 SYDVKM. V lost 5 bases and J 10 bases, leaving 18 bases between the germline ends. CDR3 length: 14 amino acids. The CDR3 DNA follows: TGTGCCAGCAGTGTAACAGGAAGTCAGGGCGAGCAGTTCTTC. The encoded protein is CASSVTGSQGEQFF.

This clonotype occurred a few times. V gene TRBV5-1 combines with J gene TRBJ2-7; 10 bases fit TRBD1. With V trimmed by 7 bases and J by 3 bases, 13 bases remained unmatched. In germline, CDR1 is SGHRS, CDR2 YFSETQ. CDR3 length: 16 amino acids. The CDR3 spells CASALTGQGSFYEQYF. The CDR3 DNA sequence: TGCGCCAGCGCTCTGACGGGACAGGGGAGCTTCTACGAGCAGTACTTC.

This chain joins TRBV10-3 and TRBJ2-5; tentative D call: TRBD2 (6 bases). The V end lost 9 bases, the J end lost 11 bases, and 28 bases lay between the germline ends. Looked up from germline, CDR1 is ENHRY and CDR2 is SYGVKD. This CDR3 has 15 amino acids. The CDR3, as DNA: TGTGCCATTCAACCGGGACTCGAGAGTCGTAATGAGCAGTACTTC. This codes for CAIQPGLESRNEQYF.

This clonotype was counted ten times or more. The chain joins TRBV20-1 to TRBJ2-7, with 10 bases identical to TRBD2. V was clipped by 0 bases and J by 0 bases; unmatched bases: 5. Germline-derived CDR1 and CDR2 are DFQATT and SNEGSKA (reference sequence). The CDR3 length is 16 residues. The CDR3 region has the DNA TGCAGTGCTAGAGATCCTAGCGGGGGTTTCTCCTACGAGCAGTACTTC. Its protein product is CSARDPSGGFSYEQYF.

This clonotype was counted ten times or more. The rearrangement links TRBV15 to TRBJ2-1, with 15 bases matching TRBD2. J lost 10 bases, V lost 5 bases, and 12 bases had no gene match. The CDR3 extends over 17 amino acids. Per germline, CDR1 LNHNV and CDR2 YYDKDF (reference sequence). CDR3 DNA sequence: TGTGCCACCAGCGACCCCATGGGACTAGCGGGAGGTGAGGAGCAGTTCTTC. It yields the protein CATSDPMGLAGGEEQFF.

This rearrangement joins TRBV7-9 to TRBJ2-1; TRBD2 might be the D (7 bases). With 6 bases removed from V and 9 bases from J, the gap between germline ends came to 18 bases. CDR1 SEHNR and CDR2 FQNEAQ come from the germline V gene (reference sequence). The CDR3 covers 14 residues. The CDR3 region has the DNA TGTGCCAGCAGGACCGGACTAGGGGGGACTGAGCAGTTCTTC. This translates into CASRTGLGGTEQFF.

The chain is built from TRBV7-9 and TRBJ2-1; D tentatively fits TRBD1 or TRBD2 (5 bases each). CDR3 length equals 17 residues. Trimming cost V 5 bases and J 0 bases, with 17 bases left between them. Germline CDR1 is SEHNR and CDR2 is FQNEAQ (reference sequence). CDR3 in DNA: TGTGCCAGCAGCCTCCGAATGGGGGAGAGCTCCTACAATGAGCAGTTCTTC. It is translated as CASSLRMGESSYNEQFF.

Details on this clonotype: A junction boundary mismatches the germline segment, possibly from a read error. The chain links TRBV20-1 to TRBJ2-1; TRBD2 matches 10 bases. Germline V CDR1 and CDR2: DFQATT, SNEGSKA (reference sequence). CDR3 length: 15 residues. Here the CDR3 reads CSARGPSGSGYEKFF. Here the CDR3 DNA reads TGCAGTGCTAGAGGTCCTAGCGGGAGCGGCTATGAGAAGTTCTTC.

The rearrangement uses TRBV20-1 and TRBJ2-3; 11 bases align to TRBD2. The V and J ends lost 3 bases and 4 bases, in that order; junction bases with no gene match: 9. Germline assignment: CDR1 DFQATT and CDR2 SNEGSKA (reference sequence). This CDR3 comprises 16 residues. The CDR3 region has the DNA TGCAGTGCTAGCCGAGGGATAGCGGGGGGGCCAGATACGCAGTATTTT. This sequence encodes CSASRGIAGGPDTQYF.

The chain has TRBV4-1 and TRBJ1-2; maybe TRBD1 (5 bases). V was shortened by 1 base and J by 6 bases, with 24 bases between the two germline ends. Germline CDR1 and CDR2: MGHRA and YSYEKL. This CDR3 contains 18 residues. For the CDR3, the DNA is TGCGCCAGCAGCCAAGCAAAAGCGGGGGGGAGGGTCTTGGATGGCTACACCTTC. Translated, it gives CASSQAKAGGRVLDGYTF.

This sequence joins TRBV10-3 and TRBJ2-7; D is perhaps TRBD1 (5 bases). The V gene's germline CDR1 is ENHRY and CDR2 SYGVKD. V dropped 10 bases and J dropped 4 bases, with 14 bases sitting between them. This CDR3 contains 12 residues. CDR3 amino acids: CATREGPYEQYF. In DNA, the CDR3 is TGTGCCACCAGGGAAGGTCCTTACGAGCAGTACTTC.

V is TRBV9 and J is TRBJ2-2; weak D call: TRBD2 (7 bases). Trimming removed 4 bases from V and 8 bases from J, with 15 bases in between. Germline-derived CDR1 and CDR2 are SGDLS and YYNGEE. This CDR3 has 14 residues. Written as DNA, the CDR3 is TGTGCCAGCAGCTCAGGTGCGGGGGCGGGGGAGCTGTTTTTT. The encoded protein is CASSSGAGAGELFF.

J is TRBJ1-6 and V is TRBV7-2; 7 bases fit TRBD1. Germline CDR1 reads SGHTA; CDR2 reads FQGNSA. The CDR3 runs 17 residues. V shed 1 base and J 7 bases; nucleotides not matched to a gene: 10. CDR3 in amino acids: CASSLVGTGQMNSPLHF. The DNA of the CDR3 is TGTGCCAGCAGCTTAGTGGGGACGGGACAGATGAATTCACCCCTCCACTTT.

In this sample, this clonotype turned up a few times. The V call is TRBV10-1, the J call TRBJ2-3, with D tentatively TRBD2 (5 bases). The germline CDR1 and CDR2 sequences are WNHNN and SYGVQD (reference sequence). The CDR3 loop spans 13 amino acids. The V end was cut by 8 bases, the J end by 3 bases, with 12 bases between. The CDR3 DNA reads as TGCGCCAGCTGTGCGGGCTGGACAGATACGCAGTATTTT. Its protein is CASCAGWTDTQYF.

This clonotype has a handful of counts. CDR3 in amino acids: CSVEGLAGVTDTQYF. CDR3 DNA: TGCAGCGTTGAAGGGCTAGCGGGAGTCACAGATACGCAGTATTTT. The chain recombines TRBV29-1 with TRBJ2-3, with TRBD2 matching 10 bases. Per germline, CDR1 SQVTM and CDR2 ANQGSEA. The CDR3 extends over 15 amino acids. V was clipped by 1 base and J by 2 bases; unmatched bases: 3.

Turning to this clonotype: This may arise from a read error, as a much more abundant clone is one base away. The chain uses TRBV20-1 and TRBJ2-5; the match to TRBD2 covers 7 bases. The CDR3 consists of 12 residues. CDR1 is DFQATT and CDR2 is SNEGSKA in the germline V gene (reference sequence). This CDR3 is CSAAGGKETQYF. For the CDR3, the DNA is TGCAGCGCTGCCGGGGGGAAAGAGACCCAGTACTTC.

At least ten counts were recorded for this clonotype. The chain combines TRBV12-3 or TRBV12-4 with TRBJ2-1; D perhaps matches TRBD2 (5 bases). Trimming took off 1 base at V and 7 bases at J, with 8 bases between the two ends. The CDR3 runs to 13 residues. CDR3 region: CASSLERLNEQFF. The CDR3 DNA sequence: TGTGCCAGCAGTTTAGAGCGGCTTAATGAGCAGTTCTTC.

As for this clonotype: A much larger clone lies a single base off, so this may be a read error. The V and J genes are TRBV24-1 and TRBJ1-1, with D perhaps matching TRBD1 (6 bases). This CDR3 comprises 12 residues. The V end lost 3 bases, the J end lost 8 bases, and 9 bases lay between the germline ends. Germline-derived CDR1 and CDR2 are KGHDR and SFDVKD. The chain's CDR3 is CATSDEDSEAFF. In DNA, the CDR3 is TGTGCCACCAGTGATGAGGACAGCGAAGCTTTCTTT.

CDR3 residues: CASTVRGVYEQYF. The CDR3 coding sequence is TGTGCCAGCACCGTCAGGGGGGTCTACGAGCAGTACTTC. The gene calls are TRBV28 and TRBJ2-7, with TRBD1 as a possible D gene (7 bases). The CDR3 runs 13 residues. V was shortened by 7 bases and J by 3 bases, with 13 bases between the two germline ends. From germline, CDR1 is MDHEN and CDR2 SYDVKM.

The chain couples TRBV10-1 to TRBJ2-5; D is ambiguous. Germline CDR1 is WNHNN and CDR2 is SYGVQD (reference sequence). Trimming pared 2 bases from V and 6 bases from J, leaving 10 bases between. The CDR3 length is 13 residues. The CDR3 nucleotides are TGCGCCAGCAGTGAGGGGTGGAAAAAGACCCAGTACTTC. This encodes CASSEGWKKTQYF.

This clonotype was counted a few times. The rearrangement joins TRBV4-3 to TRBJ2-1; D gene ambiguous. Trimming stripped 0 bases from V and 0 bases from J, with 9 bases between. The CDR3 covers 16 residues. CDR1 and CDR2 from the germline V gene are LGHNA and YSLEER. CDR3 protein: CASSQEWRSSYNEQFF. CDR3 nucleotide sequence: TGCGCCAGCAGCCAAGAGTGGCGTAGCTCCTACAATGAGCAGTTCTTC.

This chain joins TRBV20-1 and TRBJ1-1; 7 bases agree with TRBD1. This CDR3 region has 13 residues. From germline, CDR1 is DFQATT and CDR2 SNEGSKA (reference sequence). After removal of 2 bases from V and 3 bases from J, the junction contained 3 bases not matched to a gene. As DNA, the CDR3 is TGCAGTGCTAGACGAGACAGGGACACTGAAGCTTTCTTT. Translating it yields CSARRDRDTEAFF.

V is TRBV14 and J is TRBJ2-7; 8 positions match TRBD1. Germline V gene data show CDR1 as SGHDN and CDR2 as FVKESK. This CDR3 is 16 amino acids long. The V and J ends lost 4 bases and 0 bases, in that order; junction bases with no gene match: 8. The CDR3 loop is CASSLGTGVNSYEQYF. DNA of the CDR3: TGTGCCAGCAGCCTCGGGACAGGTGTAAACTCCTACGAGCAGTACTTC. Full variable domain (remainder filled in from reference TRBV14 and TRBJ2-7): EAGVTQFPSHSVIEKGQTVTLRCDPISGHDNLYWYRRVMGKEIKFLLHFVKESKQDESGMPNNRFLAERTGGTYSTLKVQPAELEDSGVYFCASSLGTGVNSYEQYFGPGTRLTVT.

This chain links TRBV24-1 with TRBJ2-1; D uncertain. V lost 4 bases, J lost 15 bases, and 3 bases lay in between. Germline-derived CDR1 and CDR2 are KGHDR and SFDVKD. There are 8 residues in the CDR3. CDR3 residues: CATSETFF. Here the CDR3 DNA reads TGTGCCACCAGTGAGACGTTCTTC.

This clonotype was counted between two and nine times. V usage is TRBV20-1 and J usage is TRBJ2-3; the D gene is possibly TRBD2 (7 bases). The V and J ends lost 6 bases and 4 bases respectively, with 11 bases between them. Germline V lookup: CDR1 DFQATT, CDR2 SNEGSKA (reference sequence). The CDR3 is made up of 12 amino acids. DNA for the CDR3: TGCAGTGCAGGGGGGGACCCAGATACGCAGTATTTT. This translates into CSAGGDPDTQYF.

This clonotype was observed a few times. The chain combines TRBV5-1 with TRBJ1-1, with 8 nucleotides matching TRBD1. The J segment lost 5 bases and the V segment lost 7 bases, leaving 10 bases of the junction unmatched. In germline, CDR1 is SGHRS, CDR2 YFSETQ. The CDR3 has 14 residues. CDR3 nucleotide sequence: TGCGCCAGCCGAGGGACAGGCGGGTTGACTGAAGCTTTCTTT. Protein product: CASRGTGGLTEAFF.